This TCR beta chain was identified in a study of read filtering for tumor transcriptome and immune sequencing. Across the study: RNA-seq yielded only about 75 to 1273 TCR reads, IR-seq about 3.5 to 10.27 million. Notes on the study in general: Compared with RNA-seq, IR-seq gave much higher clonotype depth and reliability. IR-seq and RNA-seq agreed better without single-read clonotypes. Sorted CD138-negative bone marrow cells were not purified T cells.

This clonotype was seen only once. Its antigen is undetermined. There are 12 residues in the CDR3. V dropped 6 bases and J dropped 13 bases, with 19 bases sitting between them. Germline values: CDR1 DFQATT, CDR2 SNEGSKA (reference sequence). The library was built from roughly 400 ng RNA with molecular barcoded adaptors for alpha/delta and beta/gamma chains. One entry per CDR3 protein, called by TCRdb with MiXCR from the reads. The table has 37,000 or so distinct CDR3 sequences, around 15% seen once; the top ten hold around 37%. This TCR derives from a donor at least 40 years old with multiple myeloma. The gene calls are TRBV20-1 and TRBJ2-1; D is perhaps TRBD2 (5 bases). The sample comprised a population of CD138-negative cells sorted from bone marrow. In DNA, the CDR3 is TGCAGTGCCGTACCCCGGGGTCATATCCAGTTCTTC. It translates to CSAVPRGHIQFF.